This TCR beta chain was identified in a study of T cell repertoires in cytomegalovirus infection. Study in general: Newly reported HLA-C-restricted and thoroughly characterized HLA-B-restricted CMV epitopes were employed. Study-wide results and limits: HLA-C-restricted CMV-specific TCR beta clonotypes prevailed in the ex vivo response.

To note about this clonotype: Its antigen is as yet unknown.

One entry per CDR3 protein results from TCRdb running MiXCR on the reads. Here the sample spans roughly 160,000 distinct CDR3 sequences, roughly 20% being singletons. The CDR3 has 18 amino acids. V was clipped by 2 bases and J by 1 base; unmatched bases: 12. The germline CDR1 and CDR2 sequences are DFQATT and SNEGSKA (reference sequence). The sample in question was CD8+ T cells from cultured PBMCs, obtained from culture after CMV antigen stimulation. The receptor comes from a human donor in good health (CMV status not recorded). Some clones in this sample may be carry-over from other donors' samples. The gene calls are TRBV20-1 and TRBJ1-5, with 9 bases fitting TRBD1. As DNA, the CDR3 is TGCAGTGCTAGACCTACGATGGAACAGGGGGCCAGCAATCAGCCCCAGCATTTT. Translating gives CSARPTMEQGASNQPQHF.